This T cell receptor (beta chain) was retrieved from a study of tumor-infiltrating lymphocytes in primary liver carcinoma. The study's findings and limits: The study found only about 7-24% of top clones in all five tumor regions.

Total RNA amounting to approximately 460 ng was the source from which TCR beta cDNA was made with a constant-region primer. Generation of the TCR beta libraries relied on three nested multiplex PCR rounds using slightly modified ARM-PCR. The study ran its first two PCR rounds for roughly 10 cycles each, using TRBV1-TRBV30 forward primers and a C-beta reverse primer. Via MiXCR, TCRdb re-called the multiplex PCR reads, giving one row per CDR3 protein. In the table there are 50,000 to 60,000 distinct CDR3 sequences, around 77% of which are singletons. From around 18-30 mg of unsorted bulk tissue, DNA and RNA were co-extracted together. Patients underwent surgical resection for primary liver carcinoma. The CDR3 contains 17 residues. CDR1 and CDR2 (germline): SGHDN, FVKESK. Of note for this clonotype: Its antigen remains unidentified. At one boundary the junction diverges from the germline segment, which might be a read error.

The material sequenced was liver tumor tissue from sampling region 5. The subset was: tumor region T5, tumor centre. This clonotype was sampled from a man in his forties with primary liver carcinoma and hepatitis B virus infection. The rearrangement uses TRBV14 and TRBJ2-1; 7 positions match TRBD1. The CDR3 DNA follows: TGTGCCAGCAGACAAGAGGGTCAGGGGACAGTGTACGATGAGCAGTTCTTC. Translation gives CASRQEGQGTVYDEQFF.